The 27 T cell receptor beta chains below all came from one sample that was sequenced in a study of blood T cell repertoires in COVID-19. Data came from immunoSEQ multiplex PCR; TCRdb stores just in-frame clones and leaves some out. The repertoire has approximately 380,000 clones, approximately 81% of them found once; the top ten carry roughly 3.6%. The sequenced sample consisted of peripheral blood. The receptors originated from a woman under 30 with acute or convalescent COVID-19.

This chain uses TRBV3-1 (or the pseudogene TRBV3-2) with TRBJ1-1, with unresolved D. This CDR3 is built from 11 residues. Germline CDR1 and CDR2: LGHDT and YNNKEL (reference sequence). V was shortened by 10 bases and J by 8 bases, with 14 bases between the two germline ends. The DNA of the CDR3 is TGTGCCATCGGGTGGAGATTCGAAGCTTTCTTT. Its protein is CAIGWRFEAFF.

The J gene is TRBJ1-5, the V gene TRBV28, with D hard to call. Trimming stripped 6 bases from V and 7 bases from J, with 16 bases between. The CDR3 length is 14 residues. CDR1 MDHEN and CDR2 SYDVKM come from the germline V gene. CDR3 nucleotide sequence: TGTGCCAGCAGACCCGGAGGGTTGGGACAGCCCCAGCATTTT. Translation: CASRPGGLGQPQHF.

The chain combines TRBV13 with TRBJ2-5; D is ambiguous. This CDR3 is 13 amino acids long. Trimming removed 0 bases at V and 3 bases at J, with 5 bases between. Germline CDR1 reads PRHDT; CDR2 reads FYEKMQ (reference sequence). This CDR3 is CASSLGPEETQYF. The CDR3 DNA reads TGTGCCAGCAGCTTAGGCCCCGAAGAGACCCAGTACTTC.

The rearrangement uses TRBV5-4 and TRBJ2-2; a possible D gene is TRBD2 (5 bases). Germline V lookup: CDR1 SGHNT, CDR2 YYREEE (reference sequence). CDR3 length: 13 residues. The V and J ends lost 7 bases and 3 bases respectively, with 10 bases between them. The CDR3 loop is CASGGPHTGELFF. The CDR3 DNA reads as TGTGCCAGCGGAGGACCTCACACCGGGGAGCTGTTTTTT.

The chain uses TRBV6-5 and TRBJ2-7; TRBD1 agrees at 8 bases. After removal of 0 bases from V and 5 bases from J, the junction contained 3 bases not matched to a gene. The length of the CDR3 is 14 residues. CDR1 is MNHEY, CDR2 SVGAGI, per germline. CDR3 sequence: CASSYSRTGNEQYF. As DNA, the CDR3 is TGTGCCAGCAGTTACTCGAGGACAGGGAACGAGCAGTACTTC.

The chain couples TRBV4-1 to TRBJ1-5, with TRBD1 as a possible D gene (5 bases). The CDR3 has 15 amino acids. CDR1 and CDR2 from the germline V gene are MGHRA and YSYEKL. Trimming pared 2 bases from V and 6 bases from J, leaving 14 bases between. CDR3 loop: CASSQWAGNGQPQHF. The CDR3, as DNA: TGCGCCAGCAGCCAATGGGCAGGGAACGGTCAGCCCCAGCATTTT.

With regard to this clone: A junction boundary mismatches the germline segment, possibly from a read error. The identical CDR3 is also encoded by other nucleotide sequences in the sample. The chain employs TRBV5-5 and TRBJ1-5; the match to TRBD1 covers 8 bases. Germline loops: CDR1 SGHKS, CDR2 YYEKEE (reference sequence). The CDR3 totals 13 residues. The DNA for the CDR3 is TGTGCTAGCAGCTTGCAGGGGGCGCAGCCCCAGCATTTT. Encoded protein: CASSLQGAQPQHF.

The gene calls are TRBV6-5 and TRBJ2-6, with D tentatively TRBD1 (6 bases). Germline V gives CDR1 MNHEY, CDR2 SVGAGI. The CDR3 spans 14 residues. Trimming shortened V by 6 bases and J by 4 bases, and 10 bases separated the two germline ends. The CDR3 sequence is CASSRGGGANVLTF. For the CDR3, the DNA is TGTGCCAGCAGCAGGGGTGGCGGGGCCAACGTCCTGACTTTC.

This clone was seen more than once but under ten times. The DNA for the CDR3 is TGCGCCAGCAGCCAAGCTTTCCGGACTGCAACTCACACCGGGGAGCTGTTTTTT. This sequence encodes CASSQAFRTATHTGELFF. The J gene is TRBJ2-2, the V gene TRBV4-1; D may be TRBD2 (5 bases). The CDR3 runs to 18 residues. The germline CDR1 and CDR2 sequences are MGHRA and YSYEKL. The V end lost 1 base, the J end lost 3 bases, and 18 bases lay between the germline ends.

The chain combines TRBV10-3 with TRBJ2-2; TRBD1 matches at 12 bases. In germline, CDR1 is ENHRY, CDR2 SYGVKD. V was clipped by 8 bases and J by 11 bases; unmatched bases: 6. The CDR3 spans 13 residues. CDR3 loop: CAIAGTGGGELFF. Here the CDR3 DNA reads TGTGCCATCGCCGGGACAGGGGGCGGCGAGCTGTTTTTT.

The chain is built from TRBV7-8 and TRBJ1-2; D gene uncertain. With 2 bases removed from V and 8 bases from J, the gap between germline ends came to 12 bases. The CDR3 runs 13 residues. Germline CDR1 and CDR2: SGHVS and FQNEAQ. The CDR3 reads CASSLTRAGGYTF. CDR3 nucleotides: TGTGCCAGCAGCTTAACGAGAGCGGGCGGCTACACCTTC.

This chain uses TRBV27 with TRBJ2-3; 7 nucleotides line up with TRBD2. CDR3 size: 15 residues. V lost 5 bases to trimming and J lost 5 bases; unmatched junction nucleotides: 10. Germline values: CDR1 MNHEY, CDR2 SMNVEV (reference sequence). The DNA of the CDR3 is TGTGCCAGCAGTGACTTTCTGGGGGGGAGAGATACGCAGTATTTT. Residues: CASSDFLGGRDTQYF.

This chain links TRBV11-2 with TRBJ1-3; 7 bases agree with TRBD1. The CDR3 has 14 residues. J lost 4 bases, V lost 8 bases, and 8 bases had no gene match. In germline, CDR1 is SGHAT, CDR2 FQNNGV. In nucleotides, the CDR3 is TGTGCCAGCGCCGACAGGGTGAGAGGAAACACCATATATTTT. This translates into CASADRVRGNTIYF.

The gene calls are TRBV28 and TRBJ2-7; D is ambiguous. V shed 2 bases and J shed 2 bases, with 7 bases lying between them. In germline, CDR1 is MDHEN, CDR2 SYDVKM. CDR3 length equals 13 residues. The CDR3 is CASSLTQTYEQYF. In nucleotides, the CDR3 is TGTGCCAGCAGTTTAACACAGACCTACGAGCAGTACTTC.

This clone was counted between two and nine times. The rearrangement joins TRBV9 to TRBJ1-5, with a possible D match to TRBD1 (5 bases). The germline V gene has CDR1 SGDLS and CDR2 YYNGEE. The CDR3 has 14 amino acids. V lost 4 bases, J lost 6 bases, and 14 bases lay in between. The CDR3 region is CASSSQGGSQPQHF. DNA of the CDR3: TGTGCCAGCAGCTCCCAGGGCGGTAGTCAGCCCCAGCATTTT. Based on the CDR3 plus reference TRBV9 and TRBJ1-5, the full variable domain is DSGVTQTPKHLITATGQRVTLRCSPRSGDLSVYWYQQSLDQGLQFLIQYYNGEERAKGNILERFSAQQFPDLHSELNLSSLELGDSALYFCASSSQGGSQPQHFGDGTRLSIL.

Comment on this clone: This sample also contains other DNA sequences that code for the same CDR3. The chain combines TRBV28 with TRBJ2-7; D gene uncertain. Per germline, CDR1 MDHEN and CDR2 SYDVKM. The CDR3 totals 11 residues. Trimming left V 6 bases short and J 2 bases short, with 5 bases between. CDR3 in amino acids: CASSSPYEQYF. The DNA of the CDR3 is TGTGCCAGCAGCTCTCCCTACGAGCAGTACTTC. Variable domain in full (rest from reference TRBV28 and TRBJ2-7): DVKVTQSSRYLVKRTGEKVFLECVQDMDHENMFWYRQDPGLGLRLIYFSYDVKMKEKGDIPEGYSVSREKKERFSLILESASTNQTSMYLCASSSPYEQYFGPGTRLTVT.

The chain couples TRBV3-1 (or the pseudogene TRBV3-2) to TRBJ2-2, with 8 bases fitting TRBD2. There are 15 residues in the CDR3. Trimming removed 3 bases from V and 4 bases from J; junction bases left unmatched: 4. Per the germline V gene, CDR1 is LGHDT and CDR2 is YNNKEL (reference sequence). DNA of the CDR3: TGTGCCAGCAGCCATTTGGGGACTAGCACCGGGGAGCTGTTTTTT. Encoded protein: CASSHLGTSTGELFF.

This chain links TRBV2 with TRBJ2-5, with TRBD2 matching over 9 bases. Trimming at V came to 7 bases and at J to 7 bases, leaving 13 bases not matched to a gene. CDR3 length: 15 residues. Germline V lookup: CDR1 SNHLY, CDR2 FYNNEI. For the CDR3, the DNA is TGTGCCAGCAAGGAGATTAGCGGGAGTTGGGGGACCCAGTACTTC. Encoded protein: CASKEISGSWGTQYF.

The rearrangement uses TRBV5-6 and TRBJ2-2; 10 bases are shared with TRBD1. This CDR3 is 16 amino acids long. Trimming took 3 bases from V and 7 from J; bases not matched to a gene: 9. Germline loops: CDR1 SGHDT, CDR2 YYEEEE. CDR3 amino acids: CASSSQRDRGIGELFF. Written as DNA, the CDR3 is TGTGCCAGCAGCTCACAGCGGGACAGGGGAATCGGGGAGCTGTTTTTT.

The chain combines TRBV28 with TRBJ2-7, with D uncertain. Between the trimmed V and J ends, which lost 2 bases and 7 bases, there was a span of 12 bases. This CDR3 has 13 amino acids. Germline V gene sequence: CDR1 MDHEN, CDR2 SYDVKM. CDR3 nucleotide sequence: TGTGCCAGCAGTTTAATAAGAGGCGAAGAGCAGTACTTC. Translated, it gives CASSLIRGEEQYF.

This clone was seen a single time. V and J are TRBV27 and TRBJ2-7; possible D gene TRBD1, 6 bases. Trimming pared 2 bases from V and 7 bases from J, leaving 12 bases between. Germline values: CDR1 MNHEY, CDR2 SMNVEV (reference sequence). The CDR3 is made up of 13 amino acids. The CDR3 loop is CASSLLRGGEQYF. Here the CDR3 DNA reads TGTGCCAGCAGTTTACTCAGGGGCGGGGAGCAGTACTTC.

As DNA, the CDR3 is TGTGCCAGCAGCGTAGAGTGGAGTAACACTGAAGCTTTCTTT. Translated, it gives CASSVEWSNTEAFF. This chain joins TRBV9 and TRBJ1-1; D gene ambiguous. CDR3 length: 14 residues. Deletions cut 0 bases from V and 2 bases from J, with 8 bases between. CDR1 and CDR2 (germline): SGDLS, YYNGEE.

The chain employs TRBV19 and TRBJ2-1; 11 bases line up with TRBD2. The CDR3 extends over 16 amino acids. V lost 5 bases, J lost 2 bases, and 5 bases stayed unmatched. Germline V CDR1 and CDR2: LNHDA, SQIVND (reference sequence). The CDR3 is CASSATGLAAYNEQFF. CDR3 nucleotide sequence: TGTGCCAGTAGTGCGACGGGACTAGCGGCCTACAATGAGCAGTTCTTC. The full variable domain, completed using reference TRBV19 and TRBJ2-1, is DGGITQSPKYLFRKEGQNVTLSCEQNLNHDAMYWYRQDPGQGLRLIYYSQIVNDFQKGDIAEGYSVSREKKESFPLTVTSAQKNPTAFYLCASSATGLAAYNEQFFGPGTRLTVL.

This clone was seen more than once but under ten times. The rearrangement uses TRBV6-1 and TRBJ2-7; possibly TRBD1 for D (6 bases). Germline lookup yields CDR1 MNHNS and CDR2 SASEGT. Trimming cost V 0 bases and J 2 bases, with 11 bases left between them. The CDR3 contains 15 residues. The CDR3 region has the DNA TGTGCCAGCAGTGAAGCGCCGGACAGCACCTACGAGCAGTACTTC. Its translation: CASSEAPDSTYEQYF.

The chain couples TRBV7-8 to TRBJ2-2, with a tentative D call TRBD2 (5 bases). Germline CDR1 reads SGHVS; CDR2 reads FQNEAQ. The CDR3 sequence is 17 residues long. The V end was cut by 4 bases, the J end by 2 bases, with 17 bases between. The CDR3, as DNA: TGTGCCAGCAGCTGGGAGAGTACGGGAAAAAACACCGGGGAGCTGTTTTTT. Translating it yields CASSWESTGKNTGELFF.

The V call is TRBV10-3, the J call TRBJ1-1, with D possibly matching TRBD1 (5 bases). The germline V gene encodes CDR1 ENHRY and CDR2 SYGVKD. The ends were cut back, 2 bases at V and 3 bases at J, with 10 bases in the middle. The CDR3 length is 14 residues. The DNA for the CDR3 is TGTGCCATCAGTGAGGGGGCCCCCTACACTGAAGCTTTCTTT. Amino acid sequence: CAISEGAPYTEAFF.

V usage is TRBV28 and J usage is TRBJ2-7; 10 bases line up with TRBD1. Germline values: CDR1 MDHEN, CDR2 SYDVKM. CDR3 length: 13 residues. V shed 8 bases, J shed 5 bases, and the junction held 6 bases outside the gene matches. The CDR3 DNA sequence: TGTGCCAGCCAGGGGACAGGGGCCCACGAGCAGTACTTC. Translated, it gives CASQGTGAHEQYF. The whole variable domain, filled in from reference TRBV28 and TRBJ2-7, reads DVKVTQSSRYLVKRTGEKVFLECVQDMDHENMFWYRQDPGLGLRLIYFSYDVKMKEKGDIPEGYSVSREKKERFSLILESASTNQTSMYLCASQGTGAHEQYFGPGTRLTVT.